This passage covers 7 T cell receptor beta chains from one sample sequenced in a study of immune heterogeneity within non-small cell lung tumors. Template was bulk tumor genomic DNA, about 550 ng per sample. Biopsies, several per primary tumor and spaced far apart, were collected during surgery. Patients had untreated, newly diagnosed non-small cell lung cancer and underwent curative surgery. Multiplex PCR was performed with 32 V and 13 J primers, and it amplified TCR beta CDR3. TCRdb used MiXCR to reprocess the multiplex PCR reads, holding one entry per CDR3 protein. This table has over 5,500 distinct CDR3 sequences, roughly 21% appearing once. Sequenced material: lung tumor tissue. The receptors were gathered from a female donor with non-small cell lung cancer.

In its sample, this clonotype is medium-sized (0.01 to 0.1%). The rearrangement joins TRBV2 to TRBJ1-1; a weak D match, TRBD1 (5 bases). The CDR3 has 14 residues. The V end was cut by 7 bases, the J end by 1 base, with 13 bases between. Per germline, CDR1 SNHLY and CDR2 FYNNEI. The CDR3 coding sequence is TGTGCCAGCACAGGCGTCAGGGCGAACACTGAAGCTTTCTTT. Amino acids: CASTGVRANTEAFF.

Sample share makes this clonotype medium-sized. CDR3 DNA: TGTGCCACCAGCAGAGAATCCAGAACATACGAGCAGTACTTC. Protein product: CATSRESRTYEQYF. This chain connects TRBV15 to TRBJ2-7, with D unresolved. Between the trimmed V and J ends, which lost 0 bases and 4 bases, there was a span of 10 bases. The CDR3 is made up of 14 amino acids. Germline CDR1 and CDR2: LNHNV and YYDKDF (reference sequence).

About this clonotype: The junction and the germline gene differ at one end; a read error may be behind it. V gene TRBV7-9 combines with J gene TRBJ1-1; D perhaps matches TRBD1 (6 bases). The CDR3 extends over 17 amino acids. In germline, CDR1 is SEHNR, CDR2 FQNEAQ (reference sequence). CDR3 region: CASSLTPGGGASTEAVF. For the CDR3, the DNA is TGTGCCAGCAGCTTAACCCCGGGTGGGGGCGCGAGCACTGAAGCTGTCTTT. Looking up the rest from reference TRBV7-9 and TRBJ1-1 gives the full variable domain: DTGVSQNPRHKITKRGQNVTFRCDPISEHNRLYWYRQTLGQGPEFLTYFQNEAQLEKSRLLSDRFSAERPKGSFSTLEIQRTEQGDSAMYLCASSLTPGGGASTEAVFGQGTRLTVV.

This clonotype is labeled as medium-sized. The rearrangement joins TRBV18 to TRBJ2-7; 8 bases align to TRBD1. Trimming at V came to 6 bases and at J to 5 bases, leaving 6 bases not matched to a gene. CDR3 length: 13 amino acids. Germline CDR1 KGHSH, CDR2 LQKENI. Here the CDR3 DNA reads TGTGCCAGCTCCTCAGACAGGGGCAACGAGCAGTACTTC. It is translated as CASSSDRGNEQYF. The complete variable domain, with remaining parts taken from reference TRBV18 and TRBJ2-7, reads NAGVMQNPRHLVRRRGQEARLRCSPMKGHSHVYWYRQLPEEGLKFMVYLQKENIIDESGMPKERFSAEFPKEGPSILRIQQVVRGDSAAYFCASSSDRGNEQYFGPGTRLTVT.

The chain links TRBV28 to TRBJ2-4; 10 bases map to TRBD2. The length of the CDR3 is 14 residues. The germline gives CDR1 MDHEN, CDR2 SYDVKM. J lost 9 bases, V lost 2 bases, and 4 bases had no gene match. The CDR3 region is CASSLASGRVIQYF. CDR3 nucleotide sequence: TGTGCCAGCAGTTTAGCTAGCGGGAGAGTCATTCAGTACTTC.

This sequence joins TRBV4-2 and TRBJ2-3, with a weak D call TRBD2 (5 bases). Germline V gene sequence: CDR1 LGHNA, CDR2 YNFKEQ. The ends were cut back, 1 base at V and 1 base at J, with 9 bases in the middle. The CDR3 spans 15 residues. The DNA of the CDR3 is TGTGCCAGCAGCCAAGTTAATAGCGGCACAGATACGCAGTATTTT. Its translation: CASSQVNSGTDTQYF.

This clonotype was seen a handful of times. The chain is built from TRBV3-1 and TRBJ1-1; the D gene is possibly TRBD1 (6 bases). The CDR3 extends over 14 amino acids. The germline gives CDR1 LGHDT, CDR2 YNNKEL (reference sequence). V lost 5 bases, J lost 1 base, and 11 bases lay in between. CDR3 protein: CASSARDKNTEAFF. The CDR3 nucleotides are TGTGCCAGCAGCGCCCGGGACAAGAACACTGAAGCTTTCTTT.